Below, one T cell receptor (beta chain) is given with its context. This sample was taken from a study of blood T cell repertoires in COVID-19. As for the study in general: Specimens from acute and convalescent COVID-19 originated in the United States, Italy and Spain. T cells, B-cell-depleted T cells, or PBMCs supplied cDNA or gDNA.

In the authors' workflow: It was from reference gene primer amplification that nucleated cell counts were estimated. Sequencing was performed with immunoSEQ multiplex PCR; in TCRdb, only in-frame clones are kept and a portion is missing. The D gene and trimming were derived from the DNA, and the V and J assignments and clone size from that table. This table has about 60,000 clones, around 90% appearing once. The germline V and J ends were trimmed by 3 bases and 10 bases, with 7 bases remaining between them. The CDR3 runs 11 residues. CDR1 is LNHDA, CDR2 SQIVND, per germline (reference sequence). This receptor was obtained from a man in his sixties with active COVID-19. Specimen: peripheral blood. This chain connects TRBV19 to TRBJ2-1; no definite D call. This CDR3 is CASSIAREQFF. In nucleotides, the CDR3 is TGTGCCAGTAGTATCGCTAGGGAGCAGTTCTTC.